A selection of T cell receptor beta chains follows, all from one sample in a study of shared clonotypes between healthy human individuals. Repertoires were generated with immunoSEQ multiplex PCR, while TCRdb's copy carries only in-frame clones and drops some. The sample has hundreds of thousands of clones, over 65% seen once. The sample comprised memory CD4+ T cells sorted from blood. The receptors stem from a young woman in good health. CDR3s include the opening cysteine and the closing phenylalanine or tryptophan. D genes are given only for firm matches. Part of the rows lack a size; the others show once, few, many or a class for expanded clones.

v_gene: TRBV27
abundance: NA
j_gene: TRBJ1-2
d_gene: NA
CDR3nt: TGTGCCAGCAGTTTAAACGGGGGGGGCTACACCTTC
CDR3aa: CASSLNGGGYTF

v_gene: TRBV5-6
abundance: NA
j_gene: TRBJ2-3
d_gene: NA
CDR3nt: TGTGCCAGCAGCTTGTTTGCGCTGGGAGGAGCCTTCCCGGGGGTGCAGTATTTT
CDR3aa: CASSLFALGGAFPGVQYF

v_gene: TRBV11-2
abundance: NA
j_gene: TRBJ2-3
d_gene: NA
CDR3nt: TGTGCCAGCAGACCGGACACAGATACGCAGTATTTT
CDR3aa: CASRPDTDTQYF

v_gene: TRBV5-1
abundance: NA
j_gene: TRBJ2-2
d_gene: NA
CDR3nt: TGCGCCAGCAGCTTGGTGGTCGGCGGGGAGCTGTTTTTT
CDR3aa: CASSLVVGGELFF

v_gene: TRBV6-1
abundance: NA
j_gene: TRBJ2-5
d_gene: TRBD1
CDR3nt: TGTGCCAGCAGTAGGACAGGGAAGTTCGAGACCCAGTACTTC
CDR3aa: CASSRTGKFETQYF

v_gene: TRBV19
abundance: NA
j_gene: TRBJ1-5
d_gene: NA
CDR3nt: TGTGCCAGTAGTATACCGGGGACACTTGTCCAGCCCCAGCATTTT
CDR3aa: CASSIPGTLVQPQHF

v_gene: TRBV29-1
abundance: NA
j_gene: TRBJ2-2
d_gene: NA
CDR3nt: TGCAGCGTTGTAGTGGGAGGGAACACCGGGGAGCTGTTTTTT
CDR3aa: CSVVVGGNTGELFF

v_gene: TRBV29-1
abundance: NA
j_gene: TRBJ2-7
d_gene: NA
CDR3nt: TGCAGCGTTGAGGGGACTTATGGAGGGCAGTACTTC
CDR3aa: CSVEGTYGGQYF

v_gene: TRBV28
abundance: NA
j_gene: TRBJ1-2
d_gene: NA
CDR3nt: TGTGCCAGCAGCCGCCCTCATCTTGGCAGGGACCTAAACACCTTC
CDR3aa: CASSRPHLGRDLNTF

v_gene: TRBV7-7
abundance: NA
j_gene: TRBJ2-1
d_gene: TRBD2
CDR3nt: TGTGCCAGCAGCCCGGGACTAGCGGACTACAATGAGCAGTTCTTC
CDR3aa: CASSPGLADYNEQFF

v_gene: TRBV15
abundance: once
j_gene: TRBJ1-4
d_gene: NA
CDR3nt: TGTGCCACCAGCAGAAACGCTGCAACTAATGAAAAACTGTTTTTT
CDR3aa: CATSRNAATNEKLFF

v_gene: TRBV20-1
abundance: NA
j_gene: TRBJ2-7
d_gene: NA
CDR3nt: TGCAGTGCTGTCAGACTCCTCGAGCAGTACTTC
CDR3aa: CSAVRLLEQYF

v_gene: TRBV6-5
abundance: NA
j_gene: TRBJ2-7
d_gene: NA
CDR3nt: TGTGCCAGCAGGCGGGACTACGAGCAGTACTTC
CDR3aa: CASRRDYEQYF

v_gene: TRBV28
abundance: once
j_gene: TRBJ2-3
d_gene: NA
CDR3nt: TGTGCCAGCCTTGCGGGTCAGACAGATACGCAGTATTTT
CDR3aa: CASLAGQTDTQYF

v_gene: TRBV5-1
abundance: NA
j_gene: TRBJ2-7
d_gene: TRBD1
CDR3nt: TGCGCCAGCAGCGTGGGACAGGCCATGGACGAGCAGTACTTC
CDR3aa: CASSVGQAMDEQYF

v_gene: TRBV28
abundance: NA
j_gene: TRBJ1-1
d_gene: TRBD1
CDR3nt: TGTGCCTGTAACAGGGGGACCAACACTGAAGCTTTCTTT
CDR3aa: CACNRGTNTEAFF

v_gene: TRBV29-1
abundance: NA
j_gene: TRBJ1-1
d_gene: NA
CDR3nt: TGCAGCGCAGAAGAGCGAGACACTGAAGCTTTCTTT
CDR3aa: CSAEERDTEAFF

v_gene: TRBV11-2
abundance: NA
j_gene: TRBJ2-7
d_gene: TRBD1
CDR3nt: TGTGCCAGCAGTCTTACAGGGGGCTCAAGCTCCTACGAGCAGTACTTC
CDR3aa: CASSLTGGSSSYEQYF

v_gene: TRBV5-8
abundance: NA
j_gene: TRBJ2-2
d_gene: NA
CDR3nt: TGTGCCAGCAGCCGCGGACAGCGCGGGGAGCTGTTTTTT
CDR3aa: CASSRGQRGELFF

v_gene: TRBV28
abundance: NA
j_gene: TRBJ1-2
d_gene: NA
CDR3nt: TGTGCCAGCAGTTTAGACATCTATGGCTACACCTTC
CDR3aa: CASSLDIYGYTF

v_gene: TRBV19
abundance: once
j_gene: TRBJ2-5
d_gene: NA
CDR3nt: TGTGCCAGTAGGGACCGGGACGGTAATCAGGAGACCCAGTACTTC
CDR3aa: CASRDRDGNQETQYF

v_gene: TRBV2
abundance: NA
j_gene: TRBJ2-1
d_gene: TRBD1
CDR3nt: TGTGCCAGCAGTGTCCGGGACAGGGGGCGGGATGAGCAGTTCTTC
CDR3aa: CASSVRDRGRDEQFF

v_gene: TRBV5-1
abundance: NA
j_gene: TRBJ2-7
d_gene: TRBD1
CDR3nt: TGCGCCAGCAGCTCCAACCTTGGACAGGGAGGCGAGCAGTACTTC
CDR3aa: CASSSNLGQGGEQYF

v_gene: TRBV30
abundance: NA
j_gene: TRBJ2-3
d_gene: TRBD2
CDR3nt: TGTGCCTGGAGACTTAAGCGGGAGCCCGATACGCAGTATTTT
CDR3aa: CAWRLKREPDTQYF

v_gene: TRBV7-2
abundance: NA
j_gene: TRBJ1-2
d_gene: NA
CDR3nt: TGTGCCAGCAGCTTAATGGAGGGGACGCGCTACACCTTC
CDR3aa: CASSLMEGTRYTF

v_gene: TRBV7-9
abundance: few
j_gene: TRBJ2-1
d_gene: NA
CDR3nt: TGTGCCAGCAGCTTAGGGTCTAGCGACTTCAATGAGCAGTTCTTC
CDR3aa: CASSLGSSDFNEQFF

v_gene: TRBV28
abundance: NA
j_gene: TRBJ1-5
d_gene: NA
CDR3nt: TGTGCCAGCAGTTTCTCGCAACTTAGCAATCAGCCCCAGCATTTT
CDR3aa: CASSFSQLSNQPQHF

v_gene: TRBV28
abundance: NA
j_gene: TRBJ1-4
d_gene: TRBD1
CDR3nt: TGTGCCAGCAGTCAACAGGGGGCGGGGAATGAAAAACTGTTTTTT
CDR3aa: CASSQQGAGNEKLFF

v_gene: TRBV7-7
abundance: NA
j_gene: TRBJ2-1
d_gene: NA
CDR3nt: TGTGCCAGCAGCTTAACGGCGGGAACGCTGGGTGAGCAGTTCTTC
CDR3aa: CASSLTAGTLGEQFF

v_gene: TRBV4-1
abundance: NA
j_gene: TRBJ2-7
d_gene: TRBD2
CDR3nt: TGCGCCAGCAGCCAAGGTCCCCTAGCGGGGGACCCCTACGAGCAGTACTTC
CDR3aa: CASSQGPLAGDPYEQYF

v_gene: TRBV30
abundance: many
j_gene: TRBJ2-1
d_gene: NA
CDR3nt: TGTGCCTGGAGTGTACTTCCCGCCGGGAGAGGAGATGAGCAGTTCTTC
CDR3aa: CAWSVLPAGRGDEQFF

v_gene: TRBV9
abundance: NA
j_gene: TRBJ2-1
d_gene: NA
CDR3nt: TGTGCCAGCAGCGTAGGGAGGGCATCCTACAATGAGCAGTTCTTC
CDR3aa: CASSVGRASYNEQFF

v_gene: TRBV6-5
abundance: NA
j_gene: TRBJ1-1
d_gene: NA
CDR3nt: TGTGCCAGCAGTTCGGTAACGAACACTGAAGCTTTCTTT
CDR3aa: CASSSVTNTEAFF

v_gene: TRBV6-1
abundance: NA
j_gene: TRBJ2-7
d_gene: NA
CDR3nt: TGTGCCAGCAGTGGGTCCAGTGGGGCCTACGAGCAGTACTTC
CDR3aa: CASSGSSGAYEQYF

v_gene: TRBV7-3
abundance: few
j_gene: TRBJ2-3
d_gene: TRBD2
CDR3nt: TGTGCCAGCAGCTCCGGATCGGGAGGTGGCACAGATACGCAGTATTTT
CDR3aa: CASSSGSGGGTDTQYF

v_gene: TRBV5-4
abundance: NA
j_gene: TRBJ1-1
d_gene: NA
CDR3nt: TGTGCCAGCAGCTTGCAGGGGAACACTGAAGCTTTCTTT
CDR3aa: CASSLQGNTEAFF

v_gene: TRBV19
abundance: NA
j_gene: TRBJ1-1
d_gene: NA
CDR3nt: TGTGCCAGTAGTATAGCCGGGGTGGCGAACACTGAAGCTTTCTTT
CDR3aa: CASSIAGVANTEAFF

v_gene: TRBV2
abundance: NA
j_gene: TRBJ1-1
d_gene: NA
CDR3nt: TGTGCCAGTACCTTGGGGGACACTGAAGCTTTCTTT
CDR3aa: CASTLGDTEAFF

v_gene: TRBV5-1
abundance: NA
j_gene: TRBJ2-1
d_gene: NA
CDR3nt: TGCGCCAGCAGCTTGGAGCAGATCAATGAGCAGTTCTTC
CDR3aa: CASSLEQINEQFF

v_gene: TRBV7-2
abundance: NA
j_gene: TRBJ2-7
d_gene: NA
CDR3nt: TGTGCCAGCAGCAAGGGGGATAGCTATAGGTTAGGCTCCTACGAGCAGTACTTC
CDR3aa: CASSKGDSYRLGSYEQYF

v_gene: TRBV28
abundance: NA
j_gene: TRBJ2-7
d_gene: TRBD2
CDR3nt: TGTGCCAGCAGTTCTGTAGCGGGGGGAGCCTACGAGCAGTACTTC
CDR3aa: CASSSVAGGAYEQYF

v_gene: TRBV2
abundance: NA
j_gene: TRBJ1-2
d_gene: NA
CDR3nt: TGTGCCAGCAGTTGGGTGGATTCTGGCTACACCTTC
CDR3aa: CASSWVDSGYTF

v_gene: TRBV6-1
abundance: NA
j_gene: TRBJ1-3
d_gene: NA
CDR3nt: TGTGCCAGCAGTGACAGGGGCCAACCTATCTCTGGAAACACCATATATTTT
CDR3aa: CASSDRGQPISGNTIYF

v_gene: TRBV2
abundance: few
j_gene: TRBJ2-2
d_gene: TRBD2
CDR3nt: TGTGCCAGCAGTGGCGTTCGGGGCGGGAGATTCACCGGGGAGCTGTTTTTT
CDR3aa: CASSGVRGGRFTGELFF

v_gene: TRBV19
abundance: NA
j_gene: TRBJ2-2
d_gene: NA
CDR3nt: TGTGCCAGTCGAGCAGGGACGGTTAACACCGGGGAGCTGTTTTTT
CDR3aa: CASRAGTVNTGELFF

v_gene: TRBV10-1
abundance: few
j_gene: TRBJ2-2
d_gene: NA
CDR3nt: TGCGCCAGCGCGAGCGGAACCGGGGAGCTGTTTTTT
CDR3aa: CASASGTGELFF

v_gene: TRBV19
abundance: NA
j_gene: TRBJ2-3
d_gene: NA
CDR3nt: TGTGCCAGTAGTACCGTCCTCGAGACAGATACGCAGTATTTT
CDR3aa: CASSTVLETDTQYF

v_gene: TRBV19
abundance: NA
j_gene: TRBJ1-5
d_gene: NA
CDR3nt: TGTGCCAGTAGTATTTTGGGTTGGGGGCCCATCCAGGCGGCCCAGCATTTT
CDR3aa: CASSILGWGPIQAAQHF

v_gene: TRBV25-1
abundance: NA
j_gene: TRBJ2-7
d_gene: NA
CDR3nt: TGTGCCAGCAGTGATTCCAGCACCTACGAGCAGTACTTC
CDR3aa: CASSDSSTYEQYF

v_gene: TRBV14
abundance: NA
j_gene: TRBJ2-1
d_gene: TRBD2
CDR3nt: TGTGCCAGCAGCCTCCTCCGAGCTAGCGGGAACCCCAATGAGCAGTTCTTC
CDR3aa: CASSLLRASGNPNEQFF

v_gene: TRBV23-1
abundance: NA
j_gene: TRBJ1-5
d_gene: NA
CDR3nt: TGCGCCAGCAGTCAATCCACCCTTTTGGGCGGTGATAGCAATCAGCCCCAGCATTTT
CDR3aa: CASSQSTLLGGDSNQPQHF

v_gene: TRBV7-6
abundance: NA
j_gene: TRBJ2-3
d_gene: TRBD2
CDR3nt: TGTGCCAGCAGCCACCGACTAGCGAGGACAGATACGCAGTATTTT
CDR3aa: CASSHRLARTDTQYF

v_gene: TRBV11-1
abundance: NA
j_gene: TRBJ2-7
d_gene: TRBD2
CDR3nt: TGTGCCAGCAGCCCCGGGGGAAGCGGGAGTATCTTGGGGGCCGAGCAGTACTTC
CDR3aa: CASSPGGSGSILGAEQYF

v_gene: TRBV12-5
abundance: NA
j_gene: TRBJ2-1
d_gene: NA
CDR3nt: TGTGCTAGTGGCCCTAGACTCGATGAGCAGTTCTTC
CDR3aa: CASGPRLDEQFF